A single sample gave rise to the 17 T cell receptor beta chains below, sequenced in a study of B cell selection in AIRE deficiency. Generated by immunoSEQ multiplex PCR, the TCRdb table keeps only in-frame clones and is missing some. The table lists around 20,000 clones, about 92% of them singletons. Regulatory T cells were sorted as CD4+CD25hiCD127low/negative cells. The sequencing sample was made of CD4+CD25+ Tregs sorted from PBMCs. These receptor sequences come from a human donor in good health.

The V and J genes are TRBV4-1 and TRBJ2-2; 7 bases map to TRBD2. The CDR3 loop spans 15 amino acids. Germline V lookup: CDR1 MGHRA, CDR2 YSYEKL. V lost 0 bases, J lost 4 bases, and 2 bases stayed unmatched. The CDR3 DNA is TGCGCCAGCAGCCAAGAAGGACTAGGCACCGGGGAGCTGTTTTTT. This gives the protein CASSQEGLGTGELFF.

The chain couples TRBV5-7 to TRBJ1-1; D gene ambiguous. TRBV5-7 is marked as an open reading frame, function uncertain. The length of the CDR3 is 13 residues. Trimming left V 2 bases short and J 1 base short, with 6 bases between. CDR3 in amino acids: CASSFATNTEAFF. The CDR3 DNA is TGTGCCAGCAGCTTTGCGACGAACACTGAAGCTTTCTTT.

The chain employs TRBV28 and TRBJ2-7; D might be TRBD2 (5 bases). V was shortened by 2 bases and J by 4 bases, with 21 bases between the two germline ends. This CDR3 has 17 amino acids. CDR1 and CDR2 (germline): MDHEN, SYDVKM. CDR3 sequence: CASSLGILLGEPYEQYF. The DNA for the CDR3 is TGTGCCAGCAGTTTAGGGATTTTGTTGGGAGAACCATACGAGCAGTACTTC.

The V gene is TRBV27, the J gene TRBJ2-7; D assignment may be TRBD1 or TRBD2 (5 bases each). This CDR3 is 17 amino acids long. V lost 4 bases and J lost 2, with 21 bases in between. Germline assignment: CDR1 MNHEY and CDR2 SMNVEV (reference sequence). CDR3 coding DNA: TGTGCCAGCAGTTCCCTTGGCCTGGGGACGGCTCCCTACGAGCAGTACTTC. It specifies CASSSLGLGTAPYEQYF.

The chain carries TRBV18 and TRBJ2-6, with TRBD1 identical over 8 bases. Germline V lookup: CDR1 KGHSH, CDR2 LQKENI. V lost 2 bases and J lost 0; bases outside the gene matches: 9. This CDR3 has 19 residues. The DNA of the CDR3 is TGTGCCAGCTCACCAAGCTCCGGGACAGGATTCTCTGGGGCCAACGTCCTGACTTTC. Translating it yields CASSPSSGTGFSGANVLTF.

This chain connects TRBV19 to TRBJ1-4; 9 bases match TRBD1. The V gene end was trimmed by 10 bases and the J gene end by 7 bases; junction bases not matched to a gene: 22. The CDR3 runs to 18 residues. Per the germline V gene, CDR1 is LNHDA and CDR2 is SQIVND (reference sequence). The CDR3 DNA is TGTGCCACGTCCGGGTATCGCACAGGGGACAGGGCTAGTGAAAAACTGTTTTTT. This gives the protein CATSGYRTGDRASEKLFF.

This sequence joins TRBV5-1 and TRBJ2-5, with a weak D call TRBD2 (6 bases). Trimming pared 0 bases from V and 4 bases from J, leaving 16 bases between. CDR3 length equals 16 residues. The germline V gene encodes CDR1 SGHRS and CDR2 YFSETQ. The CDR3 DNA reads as TGCGCCAGCAGCTTGGACCCACTAGGAGGGCCAGAGACCCAGTACTTC. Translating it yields CASSLDPLGGPETQYF.

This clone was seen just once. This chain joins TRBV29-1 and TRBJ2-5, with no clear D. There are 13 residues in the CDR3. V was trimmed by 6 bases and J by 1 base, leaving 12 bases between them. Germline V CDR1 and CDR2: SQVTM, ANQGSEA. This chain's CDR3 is CSVADPFQETQYF. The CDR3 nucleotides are TGCAGCGTGGCGGACCCCTTCCAAGAGACCCAGTACTTC.

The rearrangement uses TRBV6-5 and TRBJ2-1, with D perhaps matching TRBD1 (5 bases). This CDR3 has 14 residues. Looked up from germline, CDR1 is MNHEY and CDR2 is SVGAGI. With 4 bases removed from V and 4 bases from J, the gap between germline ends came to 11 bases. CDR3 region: CASSLVTGYNEQFF. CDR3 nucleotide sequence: TGTGCCAGCAGTTTGGTAACAGGTTACAATGAGCAGTTCTTC.

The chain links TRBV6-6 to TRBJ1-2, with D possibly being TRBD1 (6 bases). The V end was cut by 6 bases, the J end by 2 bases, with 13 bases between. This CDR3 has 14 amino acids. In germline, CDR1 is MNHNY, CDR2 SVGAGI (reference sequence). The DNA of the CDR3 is TGTGCCAGCAGACCCGGGACATACAACTATGGCTACACCTTC. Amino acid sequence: CASRPGTYNYGYTF.

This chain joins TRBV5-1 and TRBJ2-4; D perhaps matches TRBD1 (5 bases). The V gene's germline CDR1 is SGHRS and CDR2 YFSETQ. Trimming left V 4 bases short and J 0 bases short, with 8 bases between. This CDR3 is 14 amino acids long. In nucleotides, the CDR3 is TGCGCCAGCAGCCTGGACAAAGCCAAAAACATTCAGTACTTC. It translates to CASSLDKAKNIQYF.

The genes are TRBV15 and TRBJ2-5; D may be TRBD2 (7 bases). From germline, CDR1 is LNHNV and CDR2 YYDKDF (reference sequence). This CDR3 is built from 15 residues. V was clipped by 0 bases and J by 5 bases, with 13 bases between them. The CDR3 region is CATSRDLGGQETQYF. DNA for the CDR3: TGTGCCACCAGCAGAGATTTGGGGGGGCAGGAGACCCAGTACTTC.

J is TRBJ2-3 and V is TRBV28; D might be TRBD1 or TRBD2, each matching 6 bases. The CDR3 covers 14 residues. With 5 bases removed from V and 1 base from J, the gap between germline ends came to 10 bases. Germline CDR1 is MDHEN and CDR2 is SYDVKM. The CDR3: CASSRRGGTDTQYF. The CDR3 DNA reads TGTGCCAGCAGTAGGAGGGGGGGCACAGATACGCAGTATTTT.

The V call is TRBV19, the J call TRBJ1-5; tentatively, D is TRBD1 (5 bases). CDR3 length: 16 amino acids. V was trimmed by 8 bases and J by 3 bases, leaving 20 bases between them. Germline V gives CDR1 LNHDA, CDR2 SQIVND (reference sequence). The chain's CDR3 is CASGSFIGGYNQPQHF. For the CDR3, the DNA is TGTGCCAGTGGATCCTTCATCGGGGGTTACAATCAGCCCCAGCATTTT.

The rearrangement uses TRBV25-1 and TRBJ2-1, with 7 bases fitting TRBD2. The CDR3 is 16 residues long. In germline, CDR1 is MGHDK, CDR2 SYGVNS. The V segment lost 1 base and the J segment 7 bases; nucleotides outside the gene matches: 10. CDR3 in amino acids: CASSELLGRMENEQFF. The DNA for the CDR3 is TGTGCCAGCAGTGAATTGCTCGGGAGGATGGAGAATGAGCAGTTCTTC.

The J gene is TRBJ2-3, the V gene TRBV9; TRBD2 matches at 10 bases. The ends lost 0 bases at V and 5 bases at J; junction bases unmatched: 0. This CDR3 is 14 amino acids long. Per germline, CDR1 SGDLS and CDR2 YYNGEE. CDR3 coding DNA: TGTGCCAGCAGCGTAGCTAGCGGGAGAGATACGCAGTATTTT. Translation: CASSVASGRDTQYF. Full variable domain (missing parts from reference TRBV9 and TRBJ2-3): DSGVTQTPKHLITATGQRVTLRCSPRSGDLSVYWYQQSLDQGLQFLIQYYNGEERAKGNILERFSAQQFPDLHSELNLSSLELGDSALYFCASSVASGRDTQYFGPGTRLTVL.

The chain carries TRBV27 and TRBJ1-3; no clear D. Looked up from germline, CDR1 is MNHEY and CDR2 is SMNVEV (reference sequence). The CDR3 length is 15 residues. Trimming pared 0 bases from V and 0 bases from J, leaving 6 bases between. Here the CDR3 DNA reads TGTGCCAGCAGTTTATCTGGGTACTCTGGAAACACCATATATTTT. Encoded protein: CASSLSGYSGNTIYF.